This T cell receptor (beta chain) was identified during a study of T-cell reconstitution after alpha-beta-depleted transplantation in children. Study results and caveats: For some patients, TCRbeta diversity was high at day 60 because of recipient T cells and thymic progenitors that survived. Newly produced T cells mostly accounted for T-cell counts and diversity one year post-transplant. The origin of alpha-beta T cells about two months after transplant was reportedly several hundred expanded graft clones.

From germline, CDR1 is DFQATT and CDR2 SNEGSKA (reference sequence). This CDR3 region has 12 residues. Unique molecular identifiers were built into the TCRbeta library. In TCRdb, the PCR reads were re-called with MiXCR into one record per CDR3 protein. Among more than 500,000 distinct CDR3 sequences listed, over 10% were seen once. As for this clonotype: Its antigen is still unknown. A much larger clone lies a single base off, so this may be a read error.

V gene TRBV20-1 combines with J gene TRBJ1-2; 7 nucleotides line up with TRBD1. This sequence originates from a female patient between 2 and 15 years old who had a stem cell transplant for aplastic anemia, so the T cells may come from the graft donor. This specimen consisted of PBMCs, mostly from graft donor cells, obtained 180 days after TCRalphabeta/CD19-depleted stem cell transplant. DNA for the CDR3: TGCAGTGCCGGGGGCCAGGGGGATGGCGACACCTTC. Protein product: CSAGGQGDGDTF.